This TCR beta chain was recorded in a study of T cell responses to AZD1222 COVID-19 vaccine. Sequenced by immunoSEQ multiplex PCR; TCRdb stores in-frame clones only, minus some. Of approximately 270,000 clones in the sample, 90% to 95% are singletons; the top ten hold less than 0.65%. The length of the CDR3 is 17 residues. Sequencing used peripheral blood, obtained 28 days after the second AZD1222 dose. V is TRBV21-1 and J is TRBJ2-7; the DNA was not compared with TRBD1, the D call given in the table. TRBV21-1 is a pseudogene segment. This receptor was obtained from an adult who received the AZD1222 COVID-19 vaccine. DNA for the CDR3: TGTGCCAGCAGCAAACCTAGCCGAACGACAGGGGCCTACGAGCAGTACTTC. Translation gives CASSKPSRTTGAYEQYF.